This TCR beta chain was profiled in a study of blood T cell repertoires in COVID-19. Overall study: T cells, B-cell-depleted T cells, or PBMCs supplied cDNA or gDNA.

V lost 0 bases to trimming and J lost 0 bases, with 15 bases between them. The CDR3 length is 17 residues. Per the germline V gene, CDR1 is KGHSH and CDR2 is LQKENI. The table came from immunoSEQ multiplex PCR; TCRdb's copy has only in-frame clones and leaves some out. The table has tens of thousands of clones, 70% to 90% seen once. This clonotype originated in a man aged 65 to 85 with active COVID-19. The V gene is TRBV18, the J gene TRBJ2-7; tentatively, D is TRBD2 (6 bases). Sample: peripheral blood. The CDR3 reads CASSPPGGLTSSYEQYF. CDR3 sequence (DNA): TGTGCCAGCTCACCACCGGGAGGCCTAACGAGCTCCTACGAGCAGTACTTC.